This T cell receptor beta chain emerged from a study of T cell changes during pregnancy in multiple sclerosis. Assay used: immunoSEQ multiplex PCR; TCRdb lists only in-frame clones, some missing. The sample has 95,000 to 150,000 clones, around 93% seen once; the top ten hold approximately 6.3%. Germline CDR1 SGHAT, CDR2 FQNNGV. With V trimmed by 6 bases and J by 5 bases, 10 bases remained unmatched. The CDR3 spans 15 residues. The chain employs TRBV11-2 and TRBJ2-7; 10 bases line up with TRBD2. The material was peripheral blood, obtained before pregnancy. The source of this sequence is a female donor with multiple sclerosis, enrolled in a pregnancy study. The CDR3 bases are TGTGCCAGCAGTCGTCCGGGACTAGCGCGCCACGAGCAGTACTTC. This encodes CASSRPGLARHEQYF.